Listed below are T cell receptor beta chains from one sample, sequenced in a study of blood T cells in healthy people across ages. MiXCR was run by TCRdb on the 5' RACE reads, yielding one entry per CDR3 protein. The sample lists roughly 1,100,000 distinct CDR3 sequences, about 25% occurring once. These data were likewise used in another study, on T cells of mothers and their children.

The specimen was blood. These receptors were taken from a girl aged 2 to 9 in good health. Both conserved end residues are part of each CDR3. D genes are given only for firm matches. Part of the rows lack a size; the others show once, few, many or a class for expanded clones.

- | TRBJ2-7 | - | TRBV4-1 | CASSQGQASPYEQYF | TGCGCCAGCAGCCAAGGACAAGCGAGCCCCTACGAGCAGTACTTC
- | TRBJ1-1 | - | TRBV29-1 | CSVQSSGGRGEAFF | TGCAGCGTTCAATCTTCGGGAGGCCGGGGGGAAGCTTTCTTT
TRBD2 | TRBJ2-1 | - | TRBV4-3 | CASSQIAGLSSYNEQFF | TGCGCCAGCAGCCAAATAGCGGGGCTAAGCTCCTACAATGAGCAGTTCTTC
TRBD2 | TRBJ2-2 | - | TRBV7-3 | CASSSPRGYTGELFF | TGTGCCAGCAGCTCCCCGCGGGGGTACACCGGGGAGCTGTTTTTT
- | TRBJ1-2 | few | TRBV29-1 | CSVENPGTYGYTF | TGCAGCGTTGAGAATCCGGGGACCTATGGCTACACCTTC
- | TRBJ1-6 | - | TRBV27 | CASSLSLTAPLHF | TGTGCCAGCAGTTTATCGTTGACGGCACCCCTCCACTTT
- | TRBJ2-7 | many | TRBV5-1 | CASSFGGNEQYF | TGCGCCAGCAGCTTCGGGGGAAACGAGCAGTACTTC
TRBD1 | TRBJ2-2 | few | TRBV7-3 | CASSRDRGANTGELFF | TGTGCCAGCAGCCGAGACAGGGGAGCGAACACCGGGGAGCTGTTTTTT
TRBD1 | TRBJ2-1 | once | TRBV4-2 | CASSQEGQANNEQFF | TGTGCCAGCAGCCAAGAGGGACAGGCGAACAATGAGCAGTTCTTC
- | TRBJ2-7 | - | TRBV29-1 | CGVEIRGNEQYF | TGCGGCGTTGAAATCCGGGGTAACGAGCAGTACTTC
TRBD1 | TRBJ1-1 | - | TRBV6-5 | CASSYSEWGQANTEAFF | TGTGCCAGCAGTTACTCGGAATGGGGACAGGCGAACACTGAAGCTTTCTTT
- | TRBJ2-7 | few | TRBV6-1 | CASSEAKLGSYEQYF | TGTGCCAGCAGTGAAGCTAAGCTCGGCTCCTACGAGCAGTACTTC
- | TRBJ1-5 | once | TRBV27 | CASSLSQVQQPQHF | TGTGCCAGCAGTTTATCACAGGTTCAACAGCCCCAGCATTTT
TRBD2 | TRBJ2-1 | - | TRBV4-1 | CASSHSTIGLAINEQFF | TGCGCCAGCAGCCACTCCACCATAGGACTAGCGATCAATGAGCAGTTCTTC
- | TRBJ2-7 | - | TRBV7-2 | CASSLRQVLREQYF | TGTGCCAGCAGCTTAAGGCAGGTCCTCCGCGAGCAGTACTTC
- | TRBJ1-6 | once | TRBV14 | CASSQVFFGALHF | TGTGCCAGCAGCCAAGTATTTTTCGGAGCCCTCCACTTT
- | TRBJ2-3 | few | TRBV7-9 | CAIMDIGTDTQYF | TGTGCCATTATGGACATCGGCACAGATACGCAGTATTTT
- | TRBJ1-1 | - | TRBV7-2 | CASSLETRGVTEAFF | TGTGCCAGCAGCTTAGAGACAAGGGGAGTCACTGAAGCTTTCTTT
- | TRBJ2-7 | few | TRBV6-1 | CASSVEVVTYEQYF | TGTGCCAGCAGTGTGGAGGTGGTCACCTACGAGCAGTACTTC
TRBD1 | TRBJ1-1 | - | TRBV29-1 | CSVRQGTAFF | TGCAGCGTGAGACAGGGGACGGCTTTCTTT
- | TRBJ2-5 | few | TRBV27 | CASSLLTGQETQYF | TGTGCCAGCAGTTTATTGACAGGCCAAGAGACCCAGTACTTC
- | TRBJ2-5 | - | TRBV14 | CASSQGWGQETQYF | TGTGCCAGCAGCCAAGGCTGGGGGCAAGAGACCCAGTACTTC
TRBD2 | TRBJ2-7 | - | TRBV5-1 | CASSKAGRETYEQYF | TGCGCCAGCAGCAAAGCGGGACGGGAGACCTACGAGCAGTACTTC
- | TRBJ1-4 | - | TRBV19 | CASSPRGTAWGELFF | TGTGCCAGTAGCCCACGGGGCACGGCATGGGGGGAACTGTTTTTT
- | TRBJ2-1 | few | TRBV20-1 | CSAAPNEQFF | TGCAGTGCTGCCCCAAATGAGCAGTTCTTC
TRBD1 | TRBJ2-2 | - | TRBV12-3/TRBV12-4 | CASSPGQGAGELFF | TGTGCCAGCAGTCCGGGACAGGGGGCCGGGGAGCTGTTTTTT
TRBD2 | TRBJ2-3 | - | TRBV7-9 | CASTSGLGLDTQYF | TGTGCCAGCACCTCTGGACTAGGCCTGGATACGCAGTATTTT
- | TRBJ2-1 | - | TRBV4-1 | CASSQGPRSSYNEQFF | TGCGCCAGCAGCCAAGGCCCTAGAAGCTCCTACAATGAGCAGTTCTTC
- | TRBJ1-1 | - | TRBV15 | CATSRGAILNTEAFF | TGTGCCACCAGCAGAGGGGCTATCCTGAACACTGAGGCTTTCTTT
TRBD2 | TRBJ2-7 | many | TRBV9 | CASSMGLAVSYEQYF | TGTGCCAGCAGCATGGGACTAGCGGTCTCCTACGAGCAGTACTTC
- | TRBJ1-1 | - | TRBV4-1 | CASSPQAVGSRGGNTEAFF | TGCGCCAGCAGTCCTCAGGCGGTCGGCTCAAGGGGGGGGAACACTGAAGCTTTCTTT
- | TRBJ1-2 | few | TRBV12-3/TRBV12-4 | CASSGEVPGIGYTF | TGTGCCAGCAGTGGTGAGGTTCCAGGGATTGGCTACACCTTC
- | TRBJ1-5 | few | TRBV10-3 | CAISRDSNQPQHF | TGTGCCATCAGTCGGGACTCTAATCAGCCCCAGCATTTT
TRBD2 | TRBJ2-1 | few | TRBV19 | CASSMGSGQVWDNEQFF | TGTGCCAGTAGTATGGGTAGCGGGCAGGTTTGGGATAATGAGCAGTTCTTC
TRBD2 | TRBJ2-1 | many | TRBV7-2 | CASSPMSGGAEQFF | TGTGCCAGCAGCCCGATGAGCGGGGGGGCTGAGCAGTTCTTC
TRBD2 | TRBJ2-1 | - | TRBV7-2 | CASSLGTSSIEQFF | TGTGCCAGCAGCTTAGGGACTAGTAGTATTGAGCAGTTCTTC
- | TRBJ2-7 | - | TRBV28 | CASSFFGLAWYEQYF | TGTGCCAGCAGTTTCTTCGGCCTAGCTTGGTACGAGCAGTACTTC
- | TRBJ1-6 | few | TRBV6-1 | CASSGRGALNSPLHF | TGTGCCAGCAGTGGAAGAGGGGCCCTAAATTCACCCCTCCACTTT
- | TRBJ2-3 | - | TRBV7-2 | CASSVPYTDTQYF | TGTGCCAGCAGCGTTCCGTACACAGATACGCAGTATTTT
- | TRBJ1-1 | - | TRBV28 | CASSLRRGYTEAFF | TGTGCCAGCAGTTTACGGAGGGGGTACACTGAAGCTTTCTTT
- | TRBJ2-7 | - | TRBV15 | CATSRVQGPYEQYF | TGTGCCACCAGCAGGGTACAGGGCCCCTACGAGCAGTACTTC
- | TRBJ2-7 | - | TRBV19 | CASSRGIEQYF | TGTGCCAGTAGTCGGGGAATCGAGCAGTACTTC
- | TRBJ2-7 | - | TRBV20-1 | CSAHGPYEQYF | TGCAGTGCTCACGGGCCATACGAGCAGTACTTC